A selection of T cell receptor beta chains follows, all from one sample in a study of T cells after yellow fever vaccination. MiXCR was run by TCRdb on the 5' RACE reads, yielding one entry per CDR3 protein. This sample has 100,000 to 150,000 distinct CDR3 sequences, with over 8% found just once. The sequencing used CD8+ T cells sorted from PBMCs, collected on the day of the yellow fever booster vaccination. The receptors were gathered from a man aged 18 to 29 who received the YFV17D yellow fever vaccine. Each CDR3 is given with its conserved first and last residue. Each record gives: CDR3 length, V gene, J gene, CDR3 protein.

length: 17; V: TRBV6-5; J: TRBJ2-3; CDR3: CASSPLISGYRTDTQYF
length: 13; V: TRBV29-1; J: TRBJ2-3; CDR3: CSVEGEGTDTQYF
length: 13; V: TRBV30; J: TRBJ1-3; CDR3: CAWKAVSGNTIYF
length: 15; V: TRBV20-1; J: TRBJ1-1; CDR3: CSARDLGRSNTEAFF
length: 15; V: TRBV24-1; J: TRBJ2-2; CDR3: CATSDLDRDTGELFF
length: 15; V: TRBV5-5; J: TRBJ1-4; CDR3: CASSLWGSTNEKLFF
length: 14; V: TRBV7-2; J: TRBJ2-5; CDR3: CASSPSDDQETQYF
length: 14; V: TRBV27; J: TRBJ2-2; CDR3: CASSVGQGDGELFF
length: 19; V: TRBV10-3; J: TRBJ2-2; CDR3: CAISDLGLAGFANTGELFF
length: 15; V: TRBV20-1; J: TRBJ1-3; CDR3: CSAGSDGFSGNTIYF
length: 11; V: TRBV29-1; J: TRBJ2-7; CDR3: CSVEQRYEQYF
length: 17; V: TRBV12-2; J: TRBJ1-3; CDR3: CASRPRGVDRGGNTIYF
length: 16; V: TRBV5-1; J: TRBJ1-1; CDR3: CASGVVAGLMNTEAFF
length: 13; V: TRBV21-1; J: TRBJ2-7; CDR3: CASSKEKGNEQYF
length: 11; V: TRBV20-1; J: TRBJ1-1; CDR3: CSVLTGTEAFF
length: 12; V: TRBV6-5; J: TRBJ1-1; CDR3: CASSQGDTEAFF
length: 14; V: TRBV6-5; J: TRBJ2-3; CDR3: CASSYDQGTDTQYF
length: 15; V: TRBV7-2; J: TRBJ2-1; CDR3: CASSPPGPSYNEQFF
length: 11; V: TRBV5-4; J: TRBJ1-2; CDR3: CASSPGSSYTF
length: 15; V: TRBV11-2; J: TRBJ2-5; CDR3: CASSLGEGRLETQYF
length: 12; V: TRBV6-5; J: TRBJ2-4; CDR3: CASEGPEGIQYF
length: 13; V: TRBV29-1; J: TRBJ2-7; CDR3: CSVEIAGPYEQYF
length: 14; V: TRBV29-1; J: TRBJ1-2; CDR3: CSVPPRGRGYGYTF
length: 11; V: TRBV29-1; J: TRBJ1-1; CDR3: CSVDRGTEAFF
length: 14; V: TRBV2; J: TRBJ2-5; CDR3: CASSNRGEVETQYF
length: 15; V: TRBV9; J: TRBJ1-5; CDR3: CASSVGGRLGQPQHF
length: 15; V: TRBV12-3/TRBV12-4; J: TRBJ2-3; CDR3: CASSFFEIGGGAVYF
length: 15; V: TRBV12-3/TRBV12-4; J: TRBJ1-1; CDR3: CASSFVGTGYTEAFF
length: 17; V: TRBV6-5; J: TRBJ2-2; CDR3: CASSYGGTEKNTGELFF